This entry concerns a single T cell receptor beta chain. These data are taken from a study of blood T cell repertoires in COVID-19. Study summary: The United States, Italy and Spain provided the acute and convalescent COVID-19 samples. T cells, B-cell-depleted T cells, or PBMCs provided the cDNA or gDNA that served as material.

Per the authors' pipeline: Using reference gene primer amplification, nucleated cell counts were estimated. The protocol was immunoSEQ multiplex PCR, while the TCRdb copy is restricted to in-frame clones and leaves out a portion. For V, J and clone size, that table is used; D and trimming come from the DNA. The table has around 170,000 clones, approximately 79% seen once; the top ten hold about 3%. The sequenced sample consisted of peripheral blood. The TCR comes from an elderly woman with acute or convalescent COVID-19.

The CDR3 nucleotides read TGTGCCAGCTCACAGGGACAGGGGCGAGAGACCCAGTACTTC. Translation: CASSQGQGRETQYF. V usage is TRBV18 and J usage is TRBJ2-5; 10 bases are shared with TRBD1. Germline CDR1 KGHSH, CDR2 LQKENI. This CDR3 contains 14 residues. The V gene end was trimmed by 4 bases and the J gene end by 4 bases; junction bases not matched to a gene: 3.